These T cell receptor beta chains were read from a single sample in a study of CD8 T cells in ankylosing spondylitis. TCRdb passed the 5' RACE reads through MiXCR, listing each CDR3 protein once. The data hold around 23,000 distinct CDR3 sequences, with about a sixth observed a single time. The sample comprised blood. These receptors were obtained from a male donor with ankylosing spondylitis or in good health (not recorded which). Both conserved end residues are part of each CDR3. The order of the fields is clone size, V gene, D gene, J gene, CDR3 protein, CDR3 DNA. The D gene is left open where the match is weak. Size is omitted from some rows. Given values are once, few, many or a class for expanded clones.

few	TRBV3-1	.	TRBJ1-6	CASSQVLGNSPLHF	TGTGCCAGCAGCCAAGTTCTGGGTAATTCACCCCTCCACTTT
few	TRBV12-3/TRBV12-4	.	TRBJ2-1	CASSLEENEQFF	TGTGCCAGCAGTTTAGAGGAAAATGAGCAGTTCTTC
many	TRBV27	.	TRBJ2-5	CASSFLSGQETQYF	TGTGCCAGCAGTTTTTTGTCTGGTCAAGAGACCCAGTACTTC
many	TRBV7-9	.	TRBJ1-1	CASSLVEENTEAFF	TGTGCCAGCAGCTTAGTGGAGGAGAACACTGAAGCTTTCTTT
few	TRBV7-3	.	TRBJ2-1	CASSLTREDEQFF	TGTGCCAGCAGCTTAACAAGGGAGGATGAGCAGTTCTTC
few	TRBV28	.	TRBJ1-4	CASRTQGIKEKLFF	TGTGCCAGCAGGACCCAGGGGATTAAAGAAAAACTGTTTTTT
.	TRBV6-5	.	TRBJ2-3	CASSYGGSTDTQYF	TGTGCCAGCAGTTACGGCGGGAGCACAGATACGCAGTATTTT
many	TRBV12-3/TRBV12-4	.	TRBJ1-6	CASSRLSSYNSPLHF	TGTGCCAGCAGCCGTCTTAGCTCCTATAATTCACCCCTCCACTTT
many	TRBV10-3	.	TRBJ2-5	CATRQTRETQYF	TGTGCCACGCGCCAAACTAGGGAGACCCAGTACTTC
many	TRBV28	TRBD1	TRBJ1-2	CASSRTGAPYGYTF	TGTGCCAGCAGTCGCACAGGGGCCCCATATGGCTACACCTTC
few	TRBV2	TRBD2	TRBJ2-1	CASSNSGRAGEQFF	TGTGCCAGCAGTAATAGCGGGAGGGCCGGTGAGCAGTTCTTC
many	TRBV5-1	.	TRBJ2-2	CASSLLEGANTGELFF	TGCGCCAGCAGCTTGTTGGAGGGGGCGAACACCGGGGAGCTGTTTTTT
medium-sized	TRBV20-1	.	TRBJ2-3	CSARDSFYTQYF	TGCAGTGCTAGAGATAGCTTCTATACGCAGTATTTT
few	TRBV7-8	TRBD1	TRBJ2-3	CASSLGGQGAFYRQYF	TGTGCCAGCAGCTTGGGTGGACAGGGGGCTTTCTATCGGCAGTATTTT
.	TRBV20-1	.	TRBJ2-3	CSVLGEADTQYF	TGCAGTGTCTTGGGTGAGGCAGATACGCAGTATTTT
many	TRBV12-3/TRBV12-4	.	TRBJ2-1	CASSPRDPPEQFF	TGTGCCAGCAGTCCCCGCGATCCTCCTGAGCAGTTCTTC
many	TRBV28	TRBD2	TRBJ2-1	CASSSGTSIYNEQFF	TGTGCCAGCAGTTCTGGGACTAGCATCTACAATGAGCAGTTCTTC
many	TRBV7-2	.	TRBJ2-6	CASSLLWAGANVLTF	TGTGCCAGCAGCTTACTCTGGGCTGGGGCCAACGTCCTGACTTTC
medium-sized	TRBV7-3	.	TRBJ2-3	CASSQGPFTDTQYF	TGTGCCAGCAGCCAAGGGCCGTTCACAGATACGCAGTATTTT
few	TRBV7-2	.	TRBJ2-7	CASSLGGSPYEQYF	TGTGCCAGCAGCTTAGGCGGGTCCCCATACGAGCAGTACTTC
.	TRBV9	.	TRBJ2-3	CASSAREDTQYF	TGTGCCAGCAGCGCAAGAGAAGATACGCAGTATTTT
.	TRBV7-2	TRBD2	TRBJ2-7	CASSLAGGPFYEQYF	TGTGCCAGCAGCTTAGCGGGAGGGCCGTTCTACGAGCAGTACTTC
many	TRBV9	TRBD2	TRBJ2-3	CASSVGLAGVGSTDTQYF	TGTGCCAGCAGCGTAGGGCTAGCGGGGGTCGGGAGCACAGATACGCAGTATTTT
many	TRBV4-3	.	TRBJ2-4	CASSQWAGSDIQYF	TGCGCCAGCAGCCAATGGGCAGGGTCGGACATTCAGTACTTC
many	TRBV4-3	.	TRBJ2-2	CASSQVYRVQTGELFF	TGCGCCAGCAGCCAAGTCTACAGGGTGCAGACCGGGGAGCTGTTTTTT
many	TRBV12-3/TRBV12-4	TRBD1	TRBJ2-5	CASSLGTGKETQYF	TGTGCCAGCAGTTTGGGGACAGGGAAAGAGACCCAGTACTTC
few	TRBV13	.	TRBJ1-1	CASATGRRTSFF	TGTGCCAGCGCAACTGGGAGGCGAACTAGTTTCTTT
.	TRBV11-3	.	TRBJ2-1	CASSLRGSYNEQFF	TGTGCCAGCAGCTTGAGGGGATCCTACAATGAGCAGTTCTTC
many	TRBV29-1	.	TRBJ2-1	CSVEDRADSSYNEQFF	TGCAGCGTTGAAGATCGGGCGGATAGCTCCTACAATGAGCAGTTCTTC
few	TRBV7-2	TRBD1	TRBJ1-4	CASSSSQGAGEKLFF	TGTGCCAGCAGCTCGTCACAGGGGGCGGGTGAAAAACTGTTTTTT
.	TRBV20-1	TRBD1	TRBJ1-4	CSAPRTGSREKLFF	TGCAGTGCCCCCCGGACAGGGAGCCGAGAAAAACTGTTTTTT
.	TRBV21-1	.	TRBJ2-7	CASSKTGRQLEQYF	TGTGCCAGCAGCAAAACGGGACGCCAACTCGAGCAGTACTTC
many	TRBV20-1	TRBD1	TRBJ2-5	CSAVGQGARRETQYF	TGCAGTGCTGTGGGACAGGGGGCGCGGAGAGAGACCCAGTACTTC
.	TRBV10-3	TRBD1	TRBJ1-1	CATTGTENTEAFF	TGTGCCACCACAGGGACAGAGAACACTGAAGCTTTCTTT